Sequencing of this T cell receptor (beta chain) was carried out in a study of blood T cell repertoires in COVID-19 (TCRdb year 2020). For the wider study: Samples from collaborators originated in the United States, Italy and Spain and spanned both the acute and convalescent phases of COVID-19. The prospective study material was composed of cDNA or gDNA derived from T cells, B-cell-depleted T cells, or PBMCs. The dataset comprised deeply sampled blood TCRbeta repertoires from subjects exposed to, actively infected with, or recovered from COVID-19. The repertoires were released in a freely available public database intended as a resource for research on the immune response to SARS-CoV-2. Samples came from the ongoing ImmuneRACE study (first 160 participants) plus 1,254 subjects from 6 global collaborators. A de-identified subject ID, COVID-19 status, age in years and sex were almost always included in the sample metadata. Where available, HLA class I and class II types were obtained from metadata supplied by the sample provider rather than from assay-based typing. General conclusions and limits of the study: The quantity of clinical and demographic metadata differed by source and by participant and was supplied without curation.

TCRbeta CDR3 regions were amplified from genomic DNA using the immunoSEQ Assay, a bias-controlled multiplex PCR. In the original analysis: Nucleated cell counts per sample were estimated from amplification of reference gene primers within the assay. To quantify the absolute abundance of each unique TCRbeta CDR3 rearrangement, sequence reads were collapsed and filtered. Productive Simpson clonality was computed per sample as the square root of Simpson's diversity index over productive rearrangements. The table comes from immuneACCESS by way of TCRdb, which keeps in-frame sequences with V and J called. Part of the clones is missing from these tables; in studies checked, under half for an unresolved V gene and the rest for unknown reasons. V and J calls and clone size are given by that table; D and trimming were obtained from the DNA. For this sample the table gives around 140,000 clones, of which 88% were detected only once. About 28% of the sample comes from the top ten.

The collaborating institutions used their own protocols to collect whole blood in K2EDTA tubes. For TCRbeta analysis, collaborators shipped samples as frozen whole blood, isolated PBMCs, or DNA extracted from either of those sample types. The junction shows trimming of 5 bases on V and 5 bases on J, and the gene matches do not reach 9 bases of it. From cysteine to phenylalanine, the CDR3 is 16 amino acids long. Solely the CDR3 DNA is kept, with 48 bases framed from the first base. The germline V gene (reference sequence) specifies PRHDT as CDR1 and FYEKMQ as CDR2. About this clone itself: Its antigen target is currently unknown. No base quality values were provided; no much bigger clone lies one nucleotide off.

The V gene is TRBV13 and the J gene is TRBJ2-5, and 12 junctional nucleotides match TRBD1. The material sequenced was peripheral blood. The TCR comes from a human donor in a cohort sampled during active COVID-19. In nucleotides, the sequence is TGTGCCAGCAGCCTCTTCCGGGACAGGGGGCCGGAGACCCAGTACTTC. Its coded protein is CASSLFRDRGPETQYF.